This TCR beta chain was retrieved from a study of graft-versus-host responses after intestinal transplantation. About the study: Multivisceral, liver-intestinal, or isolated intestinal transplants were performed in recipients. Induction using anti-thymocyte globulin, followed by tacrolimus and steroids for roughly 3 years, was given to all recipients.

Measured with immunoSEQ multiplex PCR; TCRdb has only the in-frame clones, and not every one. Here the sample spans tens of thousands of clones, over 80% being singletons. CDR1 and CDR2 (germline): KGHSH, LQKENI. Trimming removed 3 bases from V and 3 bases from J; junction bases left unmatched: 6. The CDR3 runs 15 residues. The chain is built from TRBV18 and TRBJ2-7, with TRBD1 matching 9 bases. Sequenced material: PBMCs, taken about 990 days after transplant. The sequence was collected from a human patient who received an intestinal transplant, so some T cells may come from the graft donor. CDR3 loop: CASSPRDRDNYEQYF. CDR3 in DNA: TGTGCCAGCTCACCCCGGGACAGGGACAACTACGAGCAGTACTTC.